A single sample gave rise to the 26 T cell receptor beta chains below, sequenced in a study of PD-L1 blockade in urothelial cancer. Sample time point: pretreatment peripheral blood. Repertoires were generated with immunoSEQ multiplex PCR, while TCRdb's copy carries only in-frame clones and drops some. The table has 55,000 to 75,000 clones, over 75% seen once. The specimen was PBMCs, collected around atezolizumab (anti-PD-L1) treatment. The receptors shown here come from a man between 65 and 79 years old with urothelial cancer.

There are a few counts of this clone. The gene calls are TRBV19 and TRBJ1-2; 7 bases fit TRBD1. CDR1 LNHDA and CDR2 SQIVND come from the germline V gene (reference sequence). Unmatched junction bases numbered 7, after V lost 4 bases and J lost 8 bases. The CDR3 length is 13 residues. CDR3: CASSTGQMRGYTF. DNA for the CDR3: TGTGCCAGTAGTACGGGACAGATGAGGGGCTACACCTTC. The full variable domain, completed using reference TRBV19 and TRBJ1-2, is DGGITQSPKYLFRKEGQNVTLSCEQNLNHDAMYWYRQDPGQGLRLIYYSQIVNDFQKGDIAEGYSVSREKKESFPLTVTSAQKNPTAFYLCASSTGQMRGYTFGSGTRLTVV.

The chain couples TRBV19 to TRBJ2-2, with D possibly matching TRBD2 (6 bases). The CDR3 has 15 amino acids. CDR1 is LNHDA, CDR2 SQIVND, per germline (reference sequence). V lost 1 base and J lost 6, with 12 bases in between. The CDR3 here is CASSIAGVGAGELFF. The CDR3 nucleotides read TGTGCCAGTAGTATAGCGGGAGTAGGCGCCGGGGAGCTGTTTTTT.

The chain couples TRBV4-1 to TRBJ1-3; D unresolved. V was cut by 2 bases and J by 0 bases, with 8 bases left in between. Germline loops: CDR1 MGHRA, CDR2 YSYEKL. The CDR3 length is 15 residues. The CDR3, as DNA: TGCGCCAGCAGCCAAAACGGCGGCTCTGGAAACACCATATATTTT. Amino acids: CASSQNGGSGNTIYF.

This clone has a single count. J is TRBJ2-7 and V is TRBV6-1, with TRBD2 matching over 7 bases. This CDR3 has 15 residues. Germline V CDR1 and CDR2: MNHNS, SASEGT. V was clipped by 1 base and J by 1 base; unmatched bases: 4. The DNA for the CDR3 is TGTGCCAGCAGTGAAGGGCTAGCGGTTTCCTACGAGCAGTACTTC. It is translated as CASSEGLAVSYEQYF.

The chain is built from TRBV7-3 and TRBJ1-1; 7 bases fit TRBD1. The germline CDR1 and CDR2 sequences are SGHTA and FQGTGA. The CDR3 runs 17 residues. V gave up 4 bases and J gave up 0 bases; unmatched junction bases: 11. The CDR3, as DNA: TGTGCCAGCAGCTCCTCTCCAGGGGGTCTTTTGAACACTGAAGCTTTCTTT. Translated: CASSSSPGGLLNTEAFF.

The chain combines TRBV9 with TRBJ2-1; D uncertain. The V end was cut by 3 bases, the J end by 2 bases, with 6 bases between. The CDR3 totals 13 residues. Germline values: CDR1 SGDLS, CDR2 YYNGEE. The DNA for the CDR3 is TGTGCCAGCAGCGACTCTCCCTACAATGAGCAGTTCTTC. Translation gives CASSDSPYNEQFF.

V and J are TRBV7-9 and TRBJ2-7; 7 nucleotides line up with TRBD1. Trimming cost V 1 base and J 4 bases; bases outside gene matches: 10. The CDR3 runs 16 residues. Per germline, CDR1 SEHNR and CDR2 FQNEAQ (reference sequence). The CDR3 nucleotides read TGTGCCAGCAGCTTAGACAAACAGGGGTTGTCGTACGAGCAGTACTTC. Translation: CASSLDKQGLSYEQYF. The entire variable domain, with the rest obtained from reference TRBV7-9 and TRBJ2-7, is as follows: DTGVSQNPRHKITKRGQNVTFRCDPISEHNRLYWYRQTLGQGPEFLTYFQNEAQLEKSRLLSDRFSAERPKGSFSTLEIQRTEQGDSAMYLCASSLDKQGLSYEQYFGPGTRLTVT.

The chain joins TRBV10-3 to TRBJ1-2, with TRBD1 matching over 7 bases. With V trimmed by 0 bases and J by 1 base, 8 bases remained unmatched. CDR3 size: 17 residues. Germline loops: CDR1 ENHRY, CDR2 SYGVKD. The DNA of the CDR3 is TGTGCCATCAGTGAGTCTAAAGGAGGGGGCGGTAACTATGGCTACACCTTC. Its translation is CAISESKGGGGNYGYTF.

This chain joins TRBV15 and TRBJ2-5, with 9 nucleotides matching TRBD1. This CDR3 spans 17 amino acids. Germline trimming cut 4 bases from V and 6 bases from J; bases unmatched to any gene: 15. CDR1 is LNHNV, CDR2 YYDKDF, per germline (reference sequence). Here the CDR3 reads CATSIFPRDRVVKTQYF. The CDR3, as DNA: TGTGCCACCAGCATCTTTCCGAGGGACAGGGTTGTAAAGACCCAGTACTTC.

The genes are TRBV7-3 and TRBJ2-2; D uncertain. Between the trimmed V and J ends, which lost 0 bases and 5 bases, there was a span of 10 bases. Germline V gene data show CDR1 as SGHTA and CDR2 as FQGTGA. CDR3 length: 15 residues. The CDR3 nucleotides are TGTGCCAGCAGCTTAACTCTTTCAGTAACCGGGGAGCTGTTTTTT. Translation: CASSLTLSVTGELFF.

The CDR3 loop is CASSEKLLNTEAFF. DNA of the CDR3: TGCGCCAGCAGTGAGAAGCTATTGAACACTGAAGCTTTCTTT. This rearrangement joins TRBV10-2 to TRBJ1-1; D is undetermined. The CDR3 totals 14 residues. The germline CDR1 and CDR2 sequences are WSHSY and SAAADI. Trimming took off 2 bases at V and 0 bases at J, with 7 bases between the two ends.

The CDR3 region is CASSTDRDNEQFF. DNA for the CDR3: TGTGCCAGCAGTACGGACAGGGATAATGAGCAGTTCTTC. The rearrangement joins TRBV2 to TRBJ2-1, with 8 bases matching TRBD1. CDR3 length: 13 amino acids. Germline CDR1 reads SNHLY; CDR2 reads FYNNEI. The trim removed 5 bases at V and 7 bases at J, leaving 4 bases unmatched.

The V gene is TRBV10-3, the J gene TRBJ1-3; D call uncertain. Germline V CDR1 and CDR2: ENHRY, SYGVKD. This CDR3 region has 13 residues. V lost 3 bases, J lost 4 bases, and 7 bases lay in between. The CDR3: CAISESQGNTIYF. CDR3 sequence (DNA): TGTGCCATCAGTGAATCTCAGGGAAACACCATATATTTT.

The chain joins TRBV27 to TRBJ1-1; D is undetermined. The CDR3 has 14 amino acids. Trimming took off 5 bases at V and 0 bases at J, with 10 bases between the two ends. From germline, CDR1 is MNHEY and CDR2 SMNVEV (reference sequence). The CDR3 sequence is CASSPRGLNTEAFF. The CDR3, as DNA: TGTGCCAGCAGTCCCCGAGGGTTGAACACTGAAGCTTTCTTT.

The chain combines TRBV4-2 with TRBJ1-1; D remains ambiguous. The CDR3 runs to 13 residues. Germline V CDR1 and CDR2: LGHNA, YNFKEQ. The V and J ends lost 1 base and 5 bases respectively, with 8 bases between them. The CDR3 is CASSQVEGTEAFF. CDR3 sequence (DNA): TGTGCCAGCAGCCAAGTGGAGGGTACTGAAGCTTTCTTT.

V gene TRBV10-1 combines with J gene TRBJ2-1; 11 bases match TRBD2. The CDR3 totals 15 residues. Germline lookup yields CDR1 WNHNN and CDR2 SYGVQD (reference sequence). With V trimmed by 5 bases and J by 6 bases, 6 bases remained unmatched. The CDR3 sequence: CASSPGTSGGNEQFF. The CDR3 DNA reads TGCGCCAGCAGTCCCGGGACTAGCGGAGGCAATGAGCAGTTCTTC.

The chain has TRBV27 and TRBJ2-7; D gene uncertain. Trimming left V 3 bases short and J 5 bases short, with 11 bases between. The CDR3 spans 13 residues. Germline CDR1 reads MNHEY; CDR2 reads SMNVEV (reference sequence). This CDR3 reads CASSLGLGDEQYF. The CDR3 coding sequence is TGTGCCAGCAGTTTGGGTCTAGGAGACGAGCAGTACTTC.

The J gene is TRBJ2-7, the V gene TRBV11-2; 7 bases match TRBD1. CDR3 size: 15 residues. J lost 3 bases, V lost 3 bases, and 8 bases had no gene match. Germline CDR1 reads SGHAT; CDR2 reads FQNNGV. The CDR3 reads CASSFGTDGFYEQYF. In nucleotides, the CDR3 is TGTGCCAGCAGCTTCGGGACAGATGGATTCTACGAGCAGTACTTC.

The V and J genes are TRBV28 and TRBJ1-3; 8 nucleotides align to TRBD1. Per the germline V gene, CDR1 is MDHEN and CDR2 is SYDVKM. Trimming took 3 bases from V and 2 from J; bases not matched to a gene: 3. The CDR3 totals 15 residues. In nucleotides, the CDR3 is TGTGCCAGCAGTTTCCCGACAGGGGCTGGAAACACCATATATTTT. Its protein is CASSFPTGAGNTIYF.

This clone has a single count. This rearrangement joins TRBV5-4 to TRBJ1-1; D is possibly TRBD1 (5 bases). Trimming stripped 10 bases from V and 7 bases from J, with 20 bases between. Germline V gives CDR1 SGHNT, CDR2 YYREEE (reference sequence). This CDR3 is 13 amino acids long. DNA for the CDR3: TGTGCCCTTTCCCGGGACTCTAAGAGTGAAGCTTTCTTT. Its translation: CALSRDSKSEAFF.

This chain joins TRBV10-3 and TRBJ2-3; 9 bases line up with TRBD1. Looked up from germline, CDR1 is ENHRY and CDR2 is SYGVKD. The CDR3 is 15 residues long. Germline trimming cut 6 bases from V and 6 bases from J; bases unmatched to any gene: 10. The chain's CDR3 is CAISGGQGGGDTQYF. CDR3 DNA sequence: TGTGCCATCAGCGGGGGACAGGGCGGAGGGGATACGCAGTATTTT.

V gene TRBV2 combines with J gene TRBJ2-1, with TRBD2 matching 13 bases. The CDR3 runs to 14 residues. J was trimmed by 8 bases and V by 8 bases; bases with no gene match: 6. Germline CDR1 is SNHLY and CDR2 is FYNNEI. The CDR3 is CASRRTSGSDEQFF. The CDR3 DNA reads TGTGCCAGCCGGAGGACTAGCGGGAGCGATGAGCAGTTCTTC.

The V gene is TRBV6-5, the J gene TRBJ1-1; TRBD1 might be the D (5 bases). Deletions cut 3 bases from V and 1 base from J, with 9 bases between. Germline V gene data show CDR1 as MNHEY and CDR2 as SVGAGI. The CDR3 sequence is 14 residues long. The CDR3 DNA is TGTGCCAGCAGTTATGGCAGGGCGAACACTGAAGCTTTCTTT. Its protein is CASSYGRANTEAFF.

The rearrangement joins TRBV11-3 to TRBJ2-1, with TRBD1 identical over 9 bases. The CDR3 sequence is 16 residues long. V shed 5 bases and J 4 bases; nucleotides not matched to a gene: 9. Germline V gene sequence: CDR1 SGHNT, CDR2 YENEEA. CDR3: CASSPEDRGGYNEQFF. The CDR3 DNA sequence: TGTGCCAGCAGCCCAGAGGACAGGGGTGGGTACAATGAGCAGTTCTTC. The entire variable domain, with the rest obtained from reference TRBV11-3 and TRBJ2-1, is as follows: EAGVVQSPRYKIIEKKQPVAFWCNPISGHNTLYWYLQNLGQGPELLIRYENEEAVDDSQLPKDRFSAERLKGVDSTLKIQPAELGDSAVYLCASSPEDRGGYNEQFFGPGTRLTVL.

V usage is TRBV4-3 and J usage is TRBJ2-5, with 10 positions matching TRBD2. Germline V CDR1 and CDR2: LGHNA, YSLEER. This CDR3 has 16 amino acids. With 4 bases clipped from V and 1 base from J, the junction kept 6 bases outside the gene matches. The DNA for the CDR3 is TGCGCCAGCAGCCCGTCGCCTAGCGGGAGCCAAGAGACCCAGTACTTC. Residues: CASSPSPSGSQETQYF.

The gene calls are TRBV25-1 and TRBJ2-3, with a weak D call TRBD2 (5 bases). This CDR3 contains 16 residues. Germline CDR1 and CDR2: MGHDK and SYGVNS. Between the trimmed V and J ends, which lost 3 bases and 0 bases, there was a span of 13 bases. The CDR3 DNA sequence: TGTGCCAGCAGTGAGATCGGGGTCTATAGCACAGATACGCAGTATTTT. This encodes CASSEIGVYSTDTQYF.